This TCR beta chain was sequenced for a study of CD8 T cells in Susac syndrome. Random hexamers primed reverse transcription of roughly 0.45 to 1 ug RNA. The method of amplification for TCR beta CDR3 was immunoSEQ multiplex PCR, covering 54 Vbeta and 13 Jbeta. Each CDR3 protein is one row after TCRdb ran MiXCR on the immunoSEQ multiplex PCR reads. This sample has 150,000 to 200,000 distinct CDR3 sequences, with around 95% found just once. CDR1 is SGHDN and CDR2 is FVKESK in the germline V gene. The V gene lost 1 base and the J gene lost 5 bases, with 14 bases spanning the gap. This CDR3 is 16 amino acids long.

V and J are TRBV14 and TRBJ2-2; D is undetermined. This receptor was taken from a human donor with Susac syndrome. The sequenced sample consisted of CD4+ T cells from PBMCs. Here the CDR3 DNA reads TGTGCCAGCAGCCAAGGTTGGTCCGGCAGGACCGGGGAGCTGTTTTTT. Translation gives CASSQGWSGRTGELFF.